This TCR beta chain is drawn from a study of CD8+CD57+ T cells in acquired aplastic anemia listed by TCRdb under 2018. About the investigation overall: A mean of approximately 2.9 ug of DNA, ranging from roughly 0.2 to 30 ug, was extracted from sorted CD4+ and CD8+ cells. Healthy donor samples averaged approximately 10 million reads for CD4+ and about 11 million for CD8+ cells. What the research found in general, with its limitations: Patients and healthy controls showed no significant difference in CD8+ Simpson's diversity (P=0.060). Although under 35 CD8+ CDR3 sequences were shared by patients and controls, these sequences appeared highly expressed in patients and within the immunodominant clones of patients.

Genomic DNA was used as template for profiling of TCR beta VDJ combinations and CDR3 sequences. TCR repertoire sequencing was run on an Illumina HiSeq 2000. The study's own analysis went as follows. Repertoires were assessed using TRBV/TRBJ rearrangement plots, CDR3 size and DJ length profiles, and Simpson's diversity index. The most abundant DNA sequence in the deep sequencing data was taken as the immunodominant clone. CDR3 amino acid sequences were screened for sharing across subjects and were compared with published repertoires and the VDJdb database. TCRdb redid the processing of the public reads, applying fastp at Q25 and MiXCR, and retained in-frame beta chains. Each entry is one CDR3 protein sequence, shown with its most common DNA and genes. TCRdb's processing, not the study's, gives the V and J calls here. The sample table shows hundreds of thousands of distinct CDR3 sequences, and around 68% are seen once. The ten largest clones add up to less than 4% of the sample.

Comment on this clonotype: Its antigen is unknown. The conserved closing phenylalanine or tryptophan is absent in this CDR3, likely reflecting a read error. Because the CDR3's place on the DNA is in doubt, the DNA is left out and the CDR3 is given as listed by TCRdb.

The CDR3 has 13 amino acids, counting both end residues. Via the germline V gene, CDR1 is SGHTA and CDR2 FQGNSA. TCR repertoires of sorted CD4+ and CD8+ blood T cells from severe aplastic anemia patients and healthy subjects were deep-sequenced in the study. Ficoll-Paque density gradient centrifugation was used to isolate peripheral blood mononuclear cells. Before DNA extraction, CD4+ and CD8+ T cells were sorted by FACS or by magnetic beads. The sample consisted of sorted CD4+, CD8+, or CD8+CD57+ T cells (not recorded which) from PBMCs. The chain joins TRBV7-2 to TRBJ1-3. The sequence derives from a human donor in good health, serving as a control. The CDR3 sequence is CASSLGRGSHNEQ.